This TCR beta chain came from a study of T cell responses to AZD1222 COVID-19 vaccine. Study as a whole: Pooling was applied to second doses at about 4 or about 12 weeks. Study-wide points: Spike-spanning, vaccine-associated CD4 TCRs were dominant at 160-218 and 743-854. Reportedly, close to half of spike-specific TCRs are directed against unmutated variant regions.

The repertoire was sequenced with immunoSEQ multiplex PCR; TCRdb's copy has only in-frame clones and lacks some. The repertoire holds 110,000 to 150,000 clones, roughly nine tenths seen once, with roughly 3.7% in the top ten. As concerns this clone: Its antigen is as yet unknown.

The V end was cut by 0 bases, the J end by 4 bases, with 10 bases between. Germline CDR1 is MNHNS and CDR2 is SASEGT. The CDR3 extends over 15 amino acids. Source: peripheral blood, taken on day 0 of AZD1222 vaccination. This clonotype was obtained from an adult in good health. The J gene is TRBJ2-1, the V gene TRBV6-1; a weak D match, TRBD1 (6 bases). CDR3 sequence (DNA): TGTGCCAGCAGTGAAGCGCAAGGGGGTTACAATGAGCAGTTCTTC. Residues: CASSEAQGGYNEQFF.